Listed below are T cell receptor beta chains from one sample, sequenced in a study of shared T cell receptors in the human thymus. TCRdb's table, derived via immunoSEQ multiplex PCR, lists solely in-frame clones and lacks some. This sample yields just under 550,000 clones, of which around 82% are seen a single time; around 0.013% belongs to the top ten. This sample was also put to use in a study of human thymus T cells.

Input material: thymocytes. All receptors derive from a boy in the first two years of life with a congenital heart defect. The CDR3 runs from the conserved cysteine through the conserved F or W. A D gene is named only where the DNA matches it firmly. Part of the rows lack a size; the others show once, few, many or a class for expanded clones.

v_call	clone_size	j_call	d_call	cdr3_aa	cdr3_nt
TRBV30	-	TRBJ2-3	-	CAWRAGRTDTQYF	TGTGCCTGGAGGGCAGGGCGCACAGATACGCAGTATTTT
TRBV25-1	-	TRBJ1-1	-	CASSEGGGNTEAFF	TGTGCCAGCAGTGAGGGGGGAGGGAACACTGAAGCTTTCTTT
TRBV9	-	TRBJ2-5	TRBD1	CASSTLRGTGGAETQYF	TGTGCCAGCAGCACCCTCCGAGGGACAGGGGGCGCGGAGACCCAGTACTTC
TRBV27	-	TRBJ2-3	TRBD2	CASSLSTSDVWDTQYF	TGTGCCAGCAGTTTATCGACTAGCGACGTTTGGGATACGCAGTATTTT
TRBV28	once	TRBJ1-5	-	CASRPGTRGNQPQHF	TGTGCCAGCAGACCTGGGACCCGGGGGAATCAGCCCCAGCATTTT
TRBV5-5	-	TRBJ2-7	TRBD2	CASSLLPCLAAYEQYF	TGTGCCAGCAGCTTGCTACCCTGTCTAGCGGCCTACGAGCAGTACTTC
TRBV4-2	-	TRBJ2-1	TRBD2	CASSQDRVSSGIAFF	TGTGCCAGCAGCCAAGATAGGGTTTCTAGCGGGATAGCGTTCTTC
TRBV27	-	TRBJ1-2	-	CASSRNLGLLFEGYTF	TGTGCCAGCAGTCGCAACCTGGGACTGTTATTTGAAGGCTACACCTTC
TRBV7-8	-	TRBJ1-4	-	CASSLLQFATNEKLFF	TGTGCCAGCAGCTTATTGCAGTTTGCAACTAATGAAAAACTGTTTTTT
TRBV30	-	TRBJ1-1	TRBD1	CAWSPRNRGPRGMNTEAFF	TGTGCCTGGAGTCCCCGGAACAGGGGGCCAAGGGGGATGAACACTGAAGCTTTCTTT
TRBV28	-	TRBJ1-5	-	CASSLSPPRGRVIKGNQPQHF	TGTGCCAGCAGTTTGAGTCCCCCAAGGGGCCGGGTAATCAAGGGCAATCAGCCCCAGCATTTT
TRBV7-2	-	TRBJ2-5	-	CASSLRPGGKTQYF	TGTGCCAGCAGCTTACGACCAGGGGGGAAGACCCAGTACTTC
TRBV7-2	-	TRBJ2-1	-	CASSLRGNELYNEQFF	TGTGCCAGCAGCCTACGGGGGAACGAGTTATACAATGAGCAGTTCTTC
TRBV5-1	once	TRBJ1-3	TRBD1	CASSWTGAGNTIYF	TGCGCCAGCAGCTGGACAGGGGCTGGAAACACCATATATTTT
TRBV15	-	TRBJ1-1	TRBD1	CATSSPGQGTSEAFF	TGTGCCACCAGTTCCCCGGGACAGGGGACCTCTGAAGCTTTCTTT
TRBV20-1	-	TRBJ2-3	-	CSARVGAAQYF	TGCAGTGCTAGAGTTGGTGCGGCGCAGTATTTT
TRBV28	-	TRBJ2-7	-	CASSPLLSYEQYF	TGTGCCAGCAGTCCCCTGTTGAGCTACGAGCAGTACTTC
TRBV28	once	TRBJ2-1	-	CASSIGGVGEQFF	TGTGCCAGCAGTATAGGGGGAGTGGGTGAGCAGTTCTTC
TRBV7-2	-	TRBJ2-7	-	CASSLGGLISYEQYF	TGTGCCAGCAGCTTAGGGGGACTGATCTCCTACGAGCAGTACTTC
TRBV4-1	-	TRBJ2-1	TRBD1	CASSQALGQGPRNEQFF	TGCGCCAGCAGCCAAGCCCTTGGACAGGGGCCTAGAAATGAGCAGTTCTTC
TRBV6-1	few	TRBJ2-1	TRBD2	CASSVGSTSGTYNEQFF	TGTGCCAGCAGTGTGGGTTCGACTAGCGGAACCTACAATGAGCAGTTCTTC
TRBV5-4	-	TRBJ2-1	TRBD2	CASSLRLAGDNEQFF	TGTGCCAGCAGCTTGCGACTAGCGGGAGACAATGAGCAGTTCTTC
TRBV27	-	TRBJ1-5	TRBD1	CASRGTGQGQQPQHF	TGTGCCAGCAGGGGGACAGGACAGGGGCAACAGCCCCAGCATTTT
TRBV4-1	-	TRBJ2-4	TRBD2	CASSQRTGGRWVPHIQYF	TGCGCCAGCAGCCAACGGACTGGCGGGAGATGGGTGCCACACATTCAGTACTTC
TRBV28	-	TRBJ2-7	-	CASRDLRGAVLHEQYF	TGTGCCAGCAGGGACCTCCGGGGGGCGGTTTTACACGAGCAGTACTTC
TRBV18	-	TRBJ1-1	-	CASSPTRQATEAFF	TGTGCCAGCTCACCAACCCGACAGGCCACTGAAGCTTTCTTT
TRBV18	-	TRBJ2-7	TRBD1	CASSPQPPGQGAGEQYF	TGTGCCAGCTCACCCCAGCCTCCGGGACAGGGGGCAGGGGAGCAGTACTTC
TRBV9	-	TRBJ2-7	TRBD2	CASSGGLADEQYF	TGTGCCAGCAGCGGGGGACTAGCGGACGAGCAGTACTTC
TRBV5-1	-	TRBJ2-4	-	CASSARDRENIQYF	TGCGCCAGCAGCGCGCGGGACAGAGAAAACATTCAGTACTTC
TRBV29-1	-	TRBJ1-2	TRBD1	CSVFVQGGSYGYTF	TGCAGCGTTTTTGTACAGGGGGGGAGTTATGGCTACACCTTC
TRBV7-9	-	TRBJ2-2	TRBD1	CASSLRGQGANTGELFF	TGTGCCAGCAGCTTGCGGGGACAGGGGGCGAACACCGGGGAGCTGTTTTTT
TRBV6-6	-	TRBJ2-1	TRBD2	CASSYADTSGRADEFF	TGTGCCAGCAGTTACGCCGATACTAGCGGGAGGGCAGATGAGTTCTTC
TRBV18	-	TRBJ1-1	-	CASSCRRGTEAFF	TGTGCCAGCTCCTGTCGGAGGGGTACTGAAGCTTTCTTT
TRBV10-3	-	TRBJ2-3	-	CVSSATGSTDTQYF	TGTGTCTCCAGTGCCACAGGCAGCACAGATACGCAGTATTTT
TRBV6-9	-	TRBJ1-1	TRBD1	CASSWDRNTEAFF	TGTGCCAGCAGCTGGGACAGGAACACTGAAGCTTTCTTT
TRBV21-1	-	TRBJ1-5	-	CASRFRGGDQPQHF	TGTGCCAGCAGGTTCCGGGGGGGGGATCAGCCCCAGCATTTT
TRBV5-6	few	TRBJ2-5	TRBD1	CASSSTGDEETQYF	TGTGCCAGCAGCTCGACAGGGGACGAAGAGACCCAGTACTTC
TRBV4-3	-	TRBJ2-3	TRBD2	CASSQRGLAGGPSGTDTQYF	TGCGCCAGCAGCCAACGGGGACTAGCGGGAGGGCCCTCTGGCACAGATACGCAGTATTTT
TRBV10-1	-	TRBJ2-3	-	CASSESTEGHGTDTQYF	TGCGCCAGCAGTGAGTCGACTGAGGGTCACGGAACAGATACGCAGTATTTT
TRBV30	-	TRBJ2-1	-	CAWSPGNEQFF	TGTGCCTGGAGTCCCGGCAATGAGCAGTTCTTC
TRBV4-3	-	TRBJ2-7	-	CASSQRRLGLNEQYF	TGCGCCAGCAGCCAAAGGAGACTAGGCCTTAACGAGCAGTACTTC
TRBV27	-	TRBJ1-4	-	CASRGTPIATNEKLFF	TGTGCCAGCAGGGGGACACCGATTGCAACTAATGAAAAACTGTTTTTT
TRBV7-2	-	TRBJ2-1	TRBD2	CASSLVREGGGDEQFF	TGTGCCAGCAGCTTAGTGCGGGAGGGTGGAGGGGATGAGCAGTTCTTC
TRBV5-6	few	TRBJ1-3	-	CASSLRGWGTSGNTIYF	TGTGCCAGCAGCTTACGGGGGTGGGGTACCTCTGGAAACACCATATATTTT
TRBV4-3	-	TRBJ2-2	TRBD2	CASSQKRVQRECRGELFF	TGCGCCAGCAGCCAAAAGAGGGTTCAGCGGGAGTGCAGGGGGGAGCTGTTTTTT
TRBV28	-	TRBJ1-2	-	CASSFPIRDRDGYTF	TGTGCCAGCAGTTTTCCCATCCGGGATAGGGATGGCTACACCTTC
TRBV9	-	TRBJ1-2	-	CASSEPGGNYGYTF	TGTGCCAGCAGCGAGCCGGGGGGGAACTATGGCTACACCTTC
TRBV7-9	-	TRBJ1-3	-	CASSSPVSGNTIYF	TGTGCCAGCAGCTCCCCGGTCTCTGGAAACACCATATATTTT
TRBV4-2	few	TRBJ1-5	-	CASSQERTGDQPQHF	TGTGCCAGCAGCCAAGAACGAACAGGAGATCAGCCCCAACATTTT
TRBV25-1	-	TRBJ1-3	TRBD1	CASSELSPDRGGDTIYF	TGTGCCAGCAGTGAACTTTCGCCGGACAGGGGTGGGGACACCATATATTTT